This is a list of T cell receptor beta chains from one sample in a study of OX40 agonist ivuxolimab in advanced cancers. TCRdb keeps only in-frame clones here, not all; method: immunoSEQ multiplex PCR. The repertoire holds about 79,000 clones, with just over 85% as singletons. The specimen was CD4+ or CD8+ T cells sorted from blood, collected in a trial of the OX40 agonist ivuxolimab. The source of these receptors is an adult with an advanced solid tumor such as melanoma, head and neck, liver or kidney cancer. Both conserved end residues are part of each CDR3. The order of the fields is V gene, J gene, D gene, clone size, CDR3 DNA, CDR3 protein. The D gene is left open where the match is weak. The listing skips clone size in some rows; elsewhere it reads once, few, many or a size class.

>TRBV19|TRBJ1-2|NA|NA
TGTGCCAGTAGTATAGACACGTACAACTATGGCTACACCTTC
CASSIDTYNYGYTF
>TRBV7-9|TRBJ2-1|TRBD2|NA
TGTGCCAGCAGCTTAGCGATAGCGGGGGCCAATGAGCAGTTCTTC
CASSLAIAGANEQFF
>TRBV7-8|TRBJ2-7|NA|NA
TGTGCCAGCAGCGCGACAGCGACCTACGAGCAGTACTTC
CASSATATYEQYF
>TRBV5-6|TRBJ1-4|TRBD1|NA
TGTGCCAGCAGCCCCGGGACAGAATGGGATGAAAAACTGTTTTTT
CASSPGTEWDEKLFF
>TRBV5-6|TRBJ2-5|TRBD1|NA
TGTGCCAGCAGCTTGCTTGGACAGGGGCTGGAGACCCAGTACTTC
CASSLLGQGLETQYF
>TRBV19|TRBJ2-7|NA|NA
TGTGCCAGTAGTAGACGGCAGGACGAGCAGTACTTC
CASSRRQDEQYF
>TRBV2|TRBJ1-1|NA|NA
TGTGCCAGCAGTGAGGGGCAGGGAATTTCAGCTTTCTTT
CASSEGQGISAFF
>TRBV6-5|TRBJ2-5|TRBD2|NA
TGTGCCACGCAACTAGCGGGCGAGAAAGAGACCCAGTACTTC
CATQLAGEKETQYF
>TRBV11-3|TRBJ2-1|TRBD2|NA
TGTGCCAGCAGCTTAACGGGGACTAGCAGGAATGAGCAGTTCTTC
CASSLTGTSRNEQFF
>TRBV6-1|TRBJ1-1|NA|NA
TGTGCCAGCAGTGAACCGGGATTGAACACTGAAGCTTTCTTT
CASSEPGLNTEAFF
>TRBV11-2|TRBJ2-7|TRBD1|NA
TGTGCCAGCAGCTTGGGTGGACAGGCAACAGTCTACGAGCAGTACTTC
CASSLGGQATVYEQYF
>TRBV30|TRBJ2-3|NA|NA
TGTGCCTGGTCGCGAGGCCGTTTGGATACGCAGTATTTT
CAWSRGRLDTQYF
>TRBV5-4|TRBJ2-2|TRBD2|NA
TGTGCCAGCAGCCCCCTAGCGGGAGGGGTAGGCGGGGAGCTGTTTTTT
CASSPLAGGVGGELFF
>TRBV2|TRBJ2-1|TRBD2|NA
TGTGCCAGCAAAAGACAGCGGGAACAGTTCTTC
CASKRQREQFF
>TRBV7-2|TRBJ2-7|NA|NA
TGTGCCAGCAGCTTAGTCACGCCCGCGCAGTACTTC
CASSLVTPAQYF
>TRBV19|TRBJ2-2|NA|NA
TGTGCCAGTAACGCCCAGAGGGAGACCGGGGAGCTGTTTTTT
CASNAQRETGELFF
>TRBV11-2|TRBJ2-7|NA|NA
TGTGCCAGCAGCCCTAATGGGGTCTCTAGCTCCTACGAGCAGTACTTC
CASSPNGVSSSYEQYF
>TRBV6-1|TRBJ2-3|TRBD1|NA
TGTGCCAGCACCTCGACAGGGCCCGGGGCAGATACGCAGTATTTT
CASTSTGPGADTQYF
>TRBV7-9|TRBJ2-5|NA|NA
TGTGCCAGCGTCTCGGGGGCTGAGACCCAGTACTTC
CASVSGAETQYF
>TRBV6-1|TRBJ1-1|NA|once
TGTGCCAGCAGGGAACGCACTGAAGCTTTCTTT
CASRERTEAFF
>TRBV10-1|TRBJ2-5|NA|NA
TGCGCCAGCAGTGAGTCTTCAGCCCAAGAGACCCAGTACTTC
CASSESSAQETQYF
>TRBV19|TRBJ1-1|NA|NA
TGTGCCAGTAGAAACGTAGGGTCCGCGGACACTGAAGCTTTCTTT
CASRNVGSADTEAFF
>TRBV7-3|TRBJ2-5|NA|NA
TGTGCCAGCAGCGCCGAGGGGTTTGGGACCCAGTACTTC
CASSAEGFGTQYF
>TRBV27|TRBJ2-2|NA|NA
TGTGCCAGCAGGGGGGGACCCTCCCTCAGCACCGGGGAGCTGTTTTTT
CASRGGPSLSTGELFF
>TRBV15|TRBJ2-7|NA|NA
TGTGCCACCAGCAGGGACTACACCTCCTACGAGCAGTACTTC
CATSRDYTSYEQYF
>TRBV18|TRBJ2-7|TRBD2|NA
TGTGCCAGCTCACCGACTAGCGGGAGCGGCGAGCAGTACTTC
CASSPTSGSGEQYF
>TRBV11-3|TRBJ2-1|NA|NA
TGTGCCAGCACCCCAGGCGGGGCCCTGTACAATGAGCAGTTCTTC
CASTPGGALYNEQFF